Each of the 27 T cell receptor beta chains below was sequenced from the same sample in a study of OX40 agonist ivuxolimab in advanced cancers. Sequencing was performed with immunoSEQ multiplex PCR; in TCRdb, only in-frame clones are kept and a portion is missing. The sample carries tens of thousands of clones, 80% to 85% recorded once. The sequenced sample was CD4+ or CD8+ T cells sorted from blood, obtained in a trial of the OX40 agonist ivuxolimab. The source is an adult with an advanced solid tumor such as melanoma, head and neck, liver or kidney cancer.

V usage is TRBV4-3 and J usage is TRBJ2-1; 14 bases map to TRBD2. The CDR3 consists of 17 residues. In germline, CDR1 is LGHNA, CDR2 YSLEER. The J segment lost 9 bases and the V segment lost 4 bases, leaving 11 bases of the junction unmatched. The CDR3 DNA follows: TGCGCCAGCAGCCCCACCGAGGGACTAGCGGGAGCAGCTGAGCAGTTCTTC. This codes for CASSPTEGLAGAAEQFF.

This clone was counted between two and nine times. The chain employs TRBV30 and TRBJ2-6; 7 bases are a match to TRBD1. The CDR3 loop spans 16 amino acids. V lost 0 bases, J lost 2 bases, and 4 bases stayed unmatched. The germline CDR1 and CDR2 sequences are GTSNPN and SVGIG (reference sequence). The CDR3 is CAWSVETGTGANVLTF. Here the CDR3 DNA reads TGTGCCTGGAGTGTAGAGACAGGGACTGGGGCCAACGTCCTGACTTTC.

As DNA, the CDR3 is TGTGCCAGTAGTATAGGCCTGGGGAGTAGTTCCTACAATGAGCAGTTCTTC. It yields the protein CASSIGLGSSSYNEQFF. The chain combines TRBV19 with TRBJ2-1; maybe TRBD2 (5 bases). Germline V lookup: CDR1 LNHDA, CDR2 SQIVND (reference sequence). V gave up 1 base and J gave up 1 base, with 14 bases separating them. The CDR3 runs 17 residues.

This chain links TRBV2 with TRBJ2-7; 11 nucleotides agree with TRBD1. The CDR3 extends over 13 amino acids. The J segment lost 9 bases and the V segment lost 7 bases, leaving 8 bases of the junction unmatched. Germline V lookup: CDR1 SNHLY, CDR2 FYNNEI. Here the CDR3 reads CASTLDRGQGQYV. The CDR3 nucleotides read TGTGCCAGCACCCTGGACAGGGGGCAAGGGCAGTACGTC.

The sample holds one count of this clone. The chain joins TRBV28 to TRBJ1-1, with D uncertain. V lost 4 bases, J lost 1 base, and 7 bases lay in between. In germline, CDR1 is MDHEN, CDR2 SYDVKM. The CDR3 has 13 amino acids. This CDR3 is CASSYRRNTEAFF. Here the CDR3 DNA reads TGTGCCAGCAGTTATCGCAGGAACACTGAAGCTTTCTTT.

The V and J genes are TRBV7-2 and TRBJ2-2, with D unresolved. Germline V gene sequence: CDR1 SGHTA, CDR2 FQGNSA. Trimming cost V 6 bases and J 2 bases, with 7 bases left between them. The CDR3 is 13 residues long. CDR3 DNA: TGTGCCAGCAGTACAGCTAACACCGGGGAGCTGTTTTTT. This codes for CASSTANTGELFF. Looking up the rest from reference TRBV7-2 and TRBJ2-2 gives the full variable domain: GAGVSQSPSNKVTEKGKDVELRCDPISGHTALYWYRQSLGQGLEFLIYFQGNSAPDKSGLPSDRFSAERTGGSVSTLTIQRTQQEDSAVYLCASSTANTGELFFGEGSRLTVL.

The gene calls are TRBV2 and TRBJ1-4; the D is unclear. Trimming left V 2 bases short and J 1 base short, with 11 bases between. The CDR3 contains 16 residues. Germline loops: CDR1 SNHLY, CDR2 FYNNEI. The chain's CDR3 is CASSERSALTNEKLFF. DNA of the CDR3: TGTGCCAGCAGTGAACGGTCAGCTCTAACTAATGAAAAACTGTTTTTT.

Regarding this clone: Mismatch with germline at one junction end may stem from a read error. This sequence joins TRBV5-1 and TRBJ2-3; D is uncertain. The CDR3 spans 13 residues. Per the germline V gene, CDR1 is SGHRS and CDR2 is YFSETQ. The CDR3 DNA is TGCGCCAGCAGGTTGGATCACACAGATACGCAGTATTTT. Translating it yields CASRLDHTDTQYF.

The rearrangement links TRBV5-1 to TRBJ1-1; D ambiguous. CDR3 length: 13 amino acids. The ends were cut back, 7 bases at V and 1 base at J, with 11 bases in the middle. CDR1 and CDR2 (germline): SGHRS, YFSETQ. CDR3 sequence reads: CASREDPNTEAFF. The DNA of the CDR3 is TGCGCCAGCCGAGAGGACCCGAACACTGAAGCTTTCTTT.

The rearrangement links TRBV5-4 to TRBJ2-1, with 15 bases that match TRBD2. CDR3 length: 17 residues. Trimming removed 0 bases from V and 4 bases from J; junction bases left unmatched: 2. Germline CDR1 reads SGHNT; CDR2 reads YYREEE (reference sequence). CDR3 nucleotide sequence: TGTGCCAGCAGCTTGGGGACTAGCGGGGGGGCTTACAATGAGCAGTTCTTC. Amino acid sequence: CASSLGTSGGAYNEQFF.

V gene TRBV18 combines with J gene TRBJ1-4, with D hard to call. With 3 bases removed from V and 8 bases from J, the gap between germline ends came to 16 bases. Germline CDR1 and CDR2: KGHSH and LQKENI. The CDR3 totals 15 residues. CDR3 DNA: TGTGCCAGCTCACCCTCGCTTGGGCAGTGGGAAAAACTGTTTTTT. Residues: CASSPSLGQWEKLFF.

The V gene is TRBV5-5, the J gene TRBJ1-2, with D possibly TRBD1 on 6 matching bases. Per the germline V gene, CDR1 is SGHKS and CDR2 is YYEKEE (reference sequence). The CDR3 spans 14 residues. The V gene lost 4 bases and the J gene lost 4 bases, with 14 bases spanning the gap. The CDR3 region is CASSDDRFLYGYTF. The CDR3 bases are TGTGCCAGCAGCGACGACAGGTTTCTCTATGGCTACACCTTC. Full variable domain (missing parts from reference TRBV5-5 and TRBJ1-2): DAGVTQSPTHLIKTRGQQVTLRCSPISGHKSVSWYQQVLGQGPQFIFQYYEKEERGRGNFPDRFSARQFPNYSSELNVNALLLGDSALYLCASSDDRFLYGYTFGSGTRLTVV.

The CDR3 here is CASSQDRPGNSDIQYF. CDR3 bases: TGCGCCAGCAGCCAAGATCGCCCAGGGAATTCGGACATTCAGTACTTC. The chain carries TRBV4-3 and TRBJ2-4; D may be TRBD1 (5 bases). Germline values: CDR1 LGHNA, CDR2 YSLEER. The V end was cut by 0 bases, the J end by 8 bases, with 17 bases between. The CDR3 runs to 16 residues.

The chain combines TRBV28 with TRBJ2-7; D gene ambiguous. The CDR3 length is 12 residues. Germline lookup yields CDR1 MDHEN and CDR2 SYDVKM. Trimming pared 5 bases from V and 1 base from J, leaving 6 bases between. DNA of the CDR3: TGTGCCAGCAGTGCCCAGTCCTACGAGCAGTACTTC. This translates into CASSAQSYEQYF.

Regarding this clone: A much more abundant neighbour one base away suggests this may be a read error. In nucleotides, the CDR3 is TGTGCCAGCAGCCCGACAGGGGGCGACACCGGGGAGCTGTTTTTT. As protein: CASSPTGGDTGELFF. V gene TRBV7-3 combines with J gene TRBJ2-2; 10 positions match TRBD1. The V gene end was trimmed by 5 bases and the J gene end by 3 bases; junction bases not matched to a gene: 3. Looked up from germline, CDR1 is SGHTA and CDR2 is FQGTGA. The CDR3 runs to 15 residues.

The chain employs TRBV5-6 and TRBJ2-5; D remains ambiguous. The CDR3 has 12 amino acids. V was cut by 3 bases and J by 0 bases, with 3 bases left in between. Per the germline V gene, CDR1 is SGHDT and CDR2 is YYEEEE. The CDR3 is CASSWNQETQYF. In DNA form, the CDR3 reads TGTGCCAGCAGCTGGAACCAAGAGACCCAGTACTTC. Drawing the rest from reference TRBV5-6 and TRBJ2-5, the complete variable domain is DAGVTQSPTHLIKTRGQQVTLRCSPKSGHDTVSWYQQALGQGPQFIFQYYEEEERQRGNFPDRFSGHQFPNYSSELNVNALLLGDSALYLCASSWNQETQYFGPGTRLLVL.

This CDR3 is CASSLAGGGLQETQYF. The CDR3 DNA is TGCGCCAGCAGCCTTGCGGGGGGCGGTCTCCAAGAGACCCAGTACTTC. J is TRBJ2-5 and V is TRBV5-1, with 8 bases lining up with TRBD2. The V gene end was trimmed by 4 bases and the J gene end by 1 base; junction bases not matched to a gene: 9. Germline CDR1 and CDR2: SGHRS and YFSETQ. This CDR3 region has 16 residues. The variable domain in full, with the rest retrieved from reference TRBV5-1 and TRBJ2-5, is KAGVTQTPRYLIKTRGQQVTLSCSPISGHRSVSWYQQTPGQGLQFLFEYFSETQRNKGNFPGRFSGRQFSNSRSEMNVSTLELGDSALYLCASSLAGGGLQETQYFGPGTRLLVL.

As to this clone: One end of the junction varies from germline; a read error may be responsible. Other DNA sequences from this sample encode an identical CDR3 as well. The chain couples TRBV2 to TRBJ1-2; D uncertain. Per germline, CDR1 SNHLY and CDR2 FYNNEI. This CDR3 has 15 residues. CDR3 bases: TGTGCCAGCAGTGAAGGCGCGGGAAGTAACTACGGCTACACCTTC. Translating it yields CASSEGAGSNYGYTF.

This clone was seen more than once but under ten times. V gene TRBV5-1 combines with J gene TRBJ2-7; TRBD1 might be the D (6 bases). The CDR3 spans 14 residues. Germline lookup yields CDR1 SGHRS and CDR2 YFSETQ. V shed 0 bases and J shed 6 bases, with 13 bases lying between them. CDR3: CASSLVGATGEQYV. The CDR3 bases are TGCGCCAGCAGCTTGGTGGGGGCGACCGGCGAGCAGTACGTC.

This chain joins TRBV27 and TRBJ1-5; D is perhaps TRBD1 (6 bases). The CDR3 is made up of 14 amino acids. Germline loops: CDR1 MNHEY, CDR2 SMNVEV (reference sequence). The V end was cut by 4 bases, the J end by 6 bases, with 13 bases between. The CDR3 DNA reads as TGTGCCAGCAGTTCCGCCCAGGGGATTCAGCCCCAGCATTTT. This codes for CASSSAQGIQPQHF.

The rearrangement uses TRBV6-1 and TRBJ2-5; D perhaps matches TRBD1 (5 bases). The germline V and J ends were trimmed by 6 bases and 1 base, with 12 bases remaining between them. In germline, CDR1 is MNHNS, CDR2 SASEGT. The CDR3 is 14 residues long. The CDR3 loop reads CASSETASQETQYF. CDR3 DNA: TGTGCCAGCAGCGAGACAGCGTCCCAAGAGACCCAGTACTTC.

This rearrangement joins TRBV6-6 to TRBJ1-2; TRBD1 matches at 7 bases. CDR3 size: 15 residues. CDR1 is MNHNY, CDR2 SVGAGI, per germline (reference sequence). V trimming: 2 bases; J trimming: 6 bases; junction bases outside the gene matches: 9. DNA for the CDR3: TGTGCCAGCAGTTACCTTTCGACAGGGATGGATGGCTACACCTTC. It is translated as CASSYLSTGMDGYTF.

This clone was detected ten times or more. This rearrangement joins TRBV5-4 to TRBJ1-6; TRBD1 might be the D (6 bases). Germline CDR1 and CDR2: SGHNT and YYREEE (reference sequence). V gave up 4 bases and J gave up 7 bases, with 12 bases separating them. This CDR3 spans 14 amino acids. In DNA, the CDR3 is TGTGCCAGCAGCGCGGGACAAAGCAATTCACCCCTCCACTTT. Translated, it gives CASSAGQSNSPLHF.

The J gene is TRBJ1-5, the V gene TRBV10-3; 10 bases align to TRBD1. The V and J ends lost 2 bases and 4 bases, in that order; junction bases with no gene match: 5. CDR1 and CDR2 from the germline V gene are ENHRY and SYGVKD. The length of the CDR3 is 16 residues. Written as DNA, the CDR3 is TGTGCCATCAGTGAGAGGGGACAGGGGATAAATCAGCCCCAGCATTTT. This sequence encodes CAISERGQGINQPQHF.

The gene calls are TRBV11-2 and TRBJ2-2; 9 nucleotides match TRBD1. The CDR3 contains 15 residues. The V gene end was trimmed by 4 bases and the J gene end by 3 bases; junction bases not matched to a gene: 3. Per the germline V gene, CDR1 is SGHAT and CDR2 is FQNNGV. The DNA of the CDR3 is TGTGCCAGCAGCTCCGGGACAGGGTACACCGGGGAGCTGTTTTTT. Residues: CASSSGTGYTGELFF.

The chain uses TRBV2 and TRBJ2-7; perhaps TRBD2 as D (7 bases). V was shortened by 7 bases and J by 7 bases, with 17 bases between the two germline ends. This CDR3 contains 13 residues. Per germline, CDR1 SNHLY and CDR2 FYNNEI. The CDR3: CASKRGGSGEQYV. The DNA of the CDR3 is TGTGCCAGCAAAAGGGGGGGGAGCGGAGAGCAGTACGTC.

This clone appeared once. The V gene is TRBV11-3, the J gene TRBJ2-1, with TRBD2 matching 12 bases. The germline V gene has CDR1 SGHNT and CDR2 YENEEA. J was trimmed by 4 bases and V by 5 bases; bases with no gene match: 6. This CDR3 region has 16 residues. In DNA, the CDR3 is TGTGCCAGCAGCCCTAGCGGGGGGGCCCCATACAATGAGCAGTTCTTC. It yields the protein CASSPSGGAPYNEQFF.